Here is one T cell receptor beta chain with its context. The cohort comprised adults aged roughly 18 to 95 years residing in some 24 US areas. This CDR3 contains 14 residues. The V gene's germline CDR1 is GTSNPN and CDR2 SVGIG (reference sequence). Losses at the gene ends were 3 bases for V and 7 bases for J; bases not matched to a gene: 8. This specimen belongs to a study of blood T cell repertoires in COVID-19. The protocol was immunoSEQ multiplex PCR, while the TCRdb copy is restricted to in-frame clones and leaves out a portion. Of fewer than 500,000 clones in the sample, nearly 90% were seen once.

This receptor was identified in a woman aged 18-29 years with acute COVID-19. Sequencing input: PBMCs or T cells enriched from blood (not recorded which). V and J are TRBV30 and TRBJ2-1, with TRBD2 matching 8 bases. The CDR3 loop reads CAWRGAGGLNEQFF. In DNA form, the CDR3 reads TGTGCCTGGAGGGGGGCGGGAGGATTGAATGAGCAGTTCTTC.